Listed below are T cell receptor beta chains from one sample, sequenced in a study of shared clonotypes between healthy human individuals. Some clones are missing from TCRdb's copy, which holds only in-frame ones; the method was immunoSEQ multiplex PCR. The table shows about 2.4 million clones, with roughly 93% occurring only once. The sequenced sample was naive CD4+ T cells from PBMCs. All receptors come from a man younger than 35 in good health. Some clones in this sample may be carry-over from other donors' samples. Both conserved end residues are part of each CDR3. The D gene is left open where the match is weak.

j_gene,d_gene,v_gene,CDR3aa,CDR3nt
TRBJ1-2,NA,TRBV28,CASSYRTGGDTF,TGTGCCAGCAGTTATAGGACTGGCGGGGACACCTTC
TRBJ2-6,TRBD1,TRBV11-2,CASSLLSGGTGGINVLTF,TGTGCCAGCAGCTTACTTTCGGGCGGGACAGGGGGAATCAACGTCCTGACTTTC
TRBJ2-3,TRBD2,TRBV11-1,CASSLDDLAATDTQYF,TGTGCCAGCAGCCTAGACGACCTAGCGGCCACAGATACGCAGTATTTT
TRBJ2-5,TRBD1,TRBV28,CASSLTGWETQYF,TGTGCCAGCAGTTTGACAGGGTGGGAGACCCAGTACTTC
TRBJ2-7,TRBD2,TRBV7-2,CASSLAGGPGYEQYF,TGTGCCAGCAGCTTAGCGGGAGGGCCGGGCTACGAGCAGTACTTC
TRBJ2-7,TRBD2,TRBV5-1,CASSSGTSGAPYEQYF,TGCGCCAGCAGCTCAGGGACTAGCGGGGCCCCCTACGAGCAGTACTTC
TRBJ2-3,TRBD2,TRBV30,CAWSSGTSDTQYF,TGTGCCTGGTCCTCCGGGACTAGCGATACGCAGTATTTT
TRBJ2-7,TRBD1,TRBV5-1,CASSFDRGLYEQYF,TGCGCCAGCAGCTTCGACAGGGGGTTATACGAGCAGTACTTC
TRBJ1-2,NA,TRBV28,CASSPSGQSSGYTF,TGTGCCAGCAGTCCCTCTGGACAGAGCTCGGGCTACACCTTC
TRBJ2-7,NA,TRBV6-1,CASGHLQYF,TGTGCCAGCGGCCACCTTCAGTACTTC
TRBJ2-1,NA,TRBV5-1,CASSLSPSSYNEQFF,TGCGCCAGCAGCTTAAGTCCGAGCTCCTACAATGAGCAGTTCTTC
TRBJ1-1,TRBD1,TRBV9,CASSVSDRGTEAFF,TGTGCCAGCAGCGTTTCTGACAGGGGCACTGAAGCTTTCTTT